This TCR beta chain was observed in a study of blood T cells in healthy people across ages (dated by TCRdb to between 2015 and 2017). With respect to the entire study: In model experiments, template switching captured about one uniquely barcoded TCR beta cDNA molecule for every two T cells. Using deep sequencing normalized with unique cDNA molecular identifiers, the study measured how TCR beta repertoire diversity changes with age. The donors were divided into four age groups: young (average around 15 years), middle-aged (about 39), aged (about 60) and long-lived (82). To avoid experimental bias, donors of different ages were randomly spread across the sequencing lanes. Using the same blood draw, the study looked at two additional independent replicas of 1 million unique cDNA reads for two donors, one aged 18 to 30 and the other aged 80 or older.

The library was generated by 5' RACE. TCRdb records Illumina HiSeq 2500 as the sequencer. A second roughly 6 to 12 cycle PCR used a sample-barcoded 5' primer and a J-beta primer mix. A unique molecular identifier was introduced onto each TCR beta cDNA molecule by a template-switch 5' adaptor carrying 12 random nucleotides. Each sample yielded at least 3 million CDR3-containing paired-end reads. The Mint cDNA synthesis kit, primed by a TRBC-specific oligonucleotide, was used to synthesize first-strand cDNA from all RNA. All cDNA was treated with uracil-DNA glycosylase and then went through a first 18-cycle PCR with the universal primers M1SS and BC2_uni_R. Turning to the authors' computational methods: For normalization, 1 million high-quality reads, each with a distinct molecular identifier, were randomly selected from each sample. Reads with shared molecular identifiers were discarded instead of being binned into consensus sequences. MiTCR, run with a Q25 quality threshold and the strictest error-elimination algorithm, handled CDR3 identification, clonotype clustering and error correction. A nonparametric unseen species model with Euler transformation was used to estimate lower-bound total TCR beta diversity. In TCRdb, the public reads were trimmed at Q25 with fastp and aligned with MiXCR, with productive beta chains retained. Duplicate CDR3 protein sequences are folded into a single record with the most common DNA and genes. The V and J calls and clone size come from TCRdb's table, not from the authors' own analysis. The sample has about 730,000 distinct CDR3 sequences on record, 40% to 45% of them singletons. Together, the top ten hold less than 25% of the sample.

Systemically healthy Caucasian individuals from Russia, 35 to 40 in total and aged about 6 to 95 years, were included as donors. Each donor gave about 9.8 milliliters of peripheral blood, drawn into EDTA-treated Vacutainer tubes. Ficoll-Paque density-gradient centrifugation was used to isolate PBMCs, with at least 7 million per sample. Total RNA, at least 6 micrograms per sample, was extracted from PBMCs with Trizol reagent. For every donor, flow cytometry on a PBMC aliquot measured the percentage of naive CD45RAhigh/CD27high T cells. Beyond this particular receptor, the publication reports: Estimates of total diversity based on one million sequenced T cells were regarded as lower bounds and as underestimates. Compared with the aged group, more naive CD4+ T cells, fewer expanded clones and increased TCR diversity were shown by the long-lived group, suggesting age selection. Because the CMV infection status of the donors was unknown, age-related changes in expanded clonotypes may potentially have been confounded. As age increased, observed TCR beta diversity per million T cells dropped in a roughly linear way, and a significant reduction was already evident by age about 40. Since profiling was done on bulk unsorted PBMCs, naive and antigen-experienced compartments could not be conclusively compared. Observed TCR beta diversity correlated strongly with the percentage of naive T cells measured by flow cytometry.

This clonotype was observed at least ten times. The antigen it binds to is not known. The input lacks base qualities; no much larger clone sits a single base away. Reading the germline V gene gives CDR1 MNHNS and CDR2 SASEGT. The CDR3 holds 14 amino acids from the cysteine to the phenylalanine. Solely the CDR3 DNA is kept, with 42 bases framed from the first base. V drops 11 bases and J drops 2 bases, leaving 17 bases in between. Sequenced material: blood. This clonotype was sampled from a woman aged 55-75 years in good health. This chain is built from TRBV6-1 and TRBJ2-3; the D segment might be TRBD1 or TRBD2, since each matches 6 bases. The DNA sequence is TGTGCCGCGGAGGGGGGAGGACCCACAGATACGCAGTATTTT. Translated, this gives CAAEGGGPTDTQYF.